The text below deals with one TCR beta chain. Its matching antigen is unknown. The CDR3 covers 14 residues. V lost 2 bases, J lost 2 bases, and 0 bases stayed unmatched. Germline CDR1 and CDR2: MNHNY and SVGAGI (reference sequence). This sample is part of a study of siplizumab effects on memory and regulatory T cells. Some clones are missing from TCRdb's copy, which holds only in-frame ones; the method was immunoSEQ multiplex PCR. Found here are over 70,000 clones, approximately 95% of them singletons; the top ten hold about a fifth. Study-wide points: Proliferating Tregs from siplizumab cultures lacked functional confirmation of suppression. Alloreactive sequences traceable to unstimulated CD4+ memory cells were significantly reduced by siplizumab. Neither a naive nor a memory phenotype was assignable to roughly 75-96% of proliferating CD4+ or CD8+ clones.

The clonotype originates from a human donor in good health. J is TRBJ1-5 and V is TRBV6-6, with TRBD1 matching over 7 bases. Specimen: CD8+ T cells sorted from blood. CDR3 nucleotide sequence: TGTGCCAGCAGTTACCAGGGGGGCAATCAGCCCCAGCATTTT. Translation gives CASSYQGGNQPQHF.